This T cell receptor (beta chain) comes out of a study of cytomegalovirus exposure and HLA in healthy donors (dated by TCRdb to about 2017). Regarding the complete study: An earlier analysis of some 500 of the donors reported about 290 Gb of sequence data and around 120 million unique TCR beta sequences from some 180 million T cells. The aim of the study was to test whether cataloging public T cell receptors could identify signatures of past pathogen exposure. An early release that covered fewer than 750 HLA-typed donors contained about 290 gigabases of sequencing data and some 87 million unique TCR sequences. Across about 380 genotyped donors of the cohort, an average of about 220,000 unique TCR beta nucleotide sequences per donor were sequenced, and 15% to 20% of those sequences were non-productive. The genetic ancestry cluster associated with self-reported Caucasian donors included 70% to 85% of the 350 to 500 genotyped donors. In a later analysis, previously published TCR beta repertoires from several hundred donors were re-analyzed and high-resolution HLA genotyping was added so that TCR occurrence patterns could be studied. In the later analysis, no new phenotypic data were used to find candidate immune exposures; instead, reliance was placed on TCR beta sequences and their occurrence across donors. Typing coverage differed by locus: A, B, C, DRB1 and DQB1 were typed in about 620-640 donors, DQA1 in 500 to 550, DPA1 in nearly 610, and DPB1 in just under 490. Class I and class II HLA loci were covered by the typing at four-digit resolution. Besides the first cohort of 550 to 750 subjects, a separate validation cohort made up of 120 different subjects was used. High-throughput TCR immunosequencing, statistical association of individual TCRs with disease status, and machine learning were combined to predict cytomegalovirus infection status. The study profiled the T cell repertoires of under 700 subjects by immunosequencing and related them to cytomegalovirus serostatus. Genome-wide SNP genotypes for about 55% of the 666 donors were used in a later genetic analysis, which treated that subset as a discovery cohort. Several DR-DQ haplotypes were handled as single units for association and clustering because linkage in the cohort was strong. Every discovery cohort repertoire had been produced on one sequencing platform. To decide whether each TCR beta V gene segment behaved as functional or pseudogenic, an earlier analysis of fewer than 750 of the donors relied on high-throughput TCR beta sequencing. Alongside the repertoire data, information on donor age, sex, ethnicity and CMV serostatus was compiled.

Compared with germline, V lacks 2 bases and J lacks 3 bases; bases without a gene match: 11. The CDR3 sequence holds 17 residues, the cysteine and phenylalanine included. This entry keeps only the CDR3 DNA: 51 bases, framed from base 1. From the germline V gene (reference sequence), CDR1 is SEHNR and CDR2 is FQNEAQ. The library was generated by the immunoSEQ multiplex PCR assay. A mixture of 60 forward primers for TCR Vbeta segments and 13 reverse primers for TCR Jbeta segments was used in the multiplex PCR. The CDR3 region of rearranged TCR beta genes was amplified from genomic DNA by a multiplex PCR assay. The Illumina HiSeq System was used to sequence the amplified TCR beta libraries as 87-base-pair reads. Processing in the source paper ran as follows. A later analysis tallied about 77 million unique TCR beta chains across the 666 repertoires, and approximately 11 million of those chains were shared by two or more donors. A nearest-neighbor algorithm error-corrected the raw reads and collapsed the reads into unique sequences, merging closely related sequences to remove PCR and sequencing errors. Alignment of CDR3 sequences to IMGT reference sequences was used to assign V, D and J gene segments. For a sequence to be retained, at least a six-nucleotide match to both a V gene segment and a J gene segment was required. Rearrangements were classified as productive when the CDR3 lacked stop codons and remained in frame with V and J, and all other rearrangements were classified as non-productive. CDR3 was defined by IMGT convention, running from the second conserved V-encoded cysteine to the conserved J-encoded phenylalanine. The earlier analysis of 587 of the donors excluded sequences that lacked an unambiguous match to a single V gene segment. In an earlier analysis of several hundred of the donors, V segments were called functional above 56.7% productive rearrangements and were called segregating when the between-donor standard deviation exceeded 5%. To diagnose cytomegalovirus status from the catalog of TCR beta chain sequences, a statistical classification framework was built. In a later analysis, V and J genes were assigned by comparing TCR nucleotide sequences against IMGT/GENE-DB human TR gene sequences. A later analysis assigned CDR3 sequences and most-parsimonious VDJ recombination scenarios with the TCRdist pipeline. A later analysis defined each TCR beta chain by its CDR3 amino acid sequence plus V-gene family, and excluded reads lacking a unique V-gene family. A later analysis removed 600 or so highly shared, low-generation-probability nucleotide sequences to deal with suspected cross-contamination and a sequencing artifact. A later analysis calculated a clonal expansion index for each public chain from normalized within-repertoire ranks of inferred template counts. In a later analysis, generation probabilities were computed using a VDJ recombination model fitted to out-of-frame rearrangements, and the results were checked against IGoR. In a later analysis, TCR-TCR, TCR-HLA and TCR-CMV co-occurrence was scored with hypergeometric tests, and a repertoire-size bias correction was applied to TCR pairs. In a later analysis, false discovery rates were estimated by permuting HLA or CMV assignments 20 times. In a later analysis, co-occurring TCRs were grouped using DBSCAN, and TCRdist sequence similarity was added for clustering within HLA-allele-positive subsets. For co-occurrence clustering, repertoires with fewer than 30,000 or more than 120,000 public chains were excluded, along with five or six repertoires with anomalous nucleotide sharing. TCRdb took over this immuneACCESS table, retaining in-frame rearrangements with V and J assigned. Such tables are incomplete; in checked studies, under half of the missing clones stem from an unresolved V gene, and the remainder is unexplained. The V and J calls and clone size come from that table; D and trimming were worked out from the DNA. The sample has roughly 120,000 clones on record, roughly 83% of them singletons. Jointly, the top ten make up 3.5% to 5% of the sample.

This clone showed up just once. Its recognized antigen is unknown. No much larger clone exists at a distance of one base, and base qualities are not known. The cohort consisted of some 670 healthy bone marrow donors. At the time of sampling, all cohort members were nominally healthy, though unrecorded immune exposures were likely present. The donor tested CMV seropositive and was one of the 289 seropositive cohort members. Every donor gave a peripheral blood sample, and the peripheral blood mononuclear cells from that sample were used for TCR beta sequencing. Genomic DNA was extracted from the blood cell samples with the Qiagen DNeasy Blood Extraction Kit. Here is what the overall study found, with its caveats: A group of highly shared sequence variants was considered likely to be a technical artifact of the sequencing pipeline. According to a later analysis, parvovirus B19, influenza, CMV and Epstein-Barr virus appeared linked to several top co-occurrence clusters. According to a later genetic analysis, donors in an Asian-associated ancestry cluster had fewer N-insertions in productive TCRs than the approximately 630-donor mean. Because HLA typing was unavailable for some donors at each locus, only the typed subset was used in association tests. In an earlier analysis of 500 to 650 of the donors, most TCR beta V segments appeared in productive rearrangements about 87% or about 30% of the time, broadly matching IMGT annotations. A further reported finding was that TCR beta sequences accurately predicted the HLA-A and HLA-B alleles for most subjects in the first cohort. Some IMGT-functional V segments, including TRBV6-2 and TRBV6-3, could not be told apart with the 87-base-pair reads, so those segments were excluded. Most CMV-associated TCR beta chains appeared to be HLA-restricted in a later analysis, and the HLA associations seemed to be driven largely by CMV exposure. Strong co-occurrence of HLA alleles, especially DR and DQ, made assigning TCR associations to individual alleles difficult. Linkage disequilibrium might explain the correlated functional status among segregating V segments, but an unknown experimental factor could not be excluded. Most TCR sequences were observed very rarely across donors, whereas some public TCRs were present in many individuals. In the study, around 150 TCR beta chains were listed as associated with cytomegalovirus. A later analysis found that HLA-associated TCR beta chains were more clonally expanded and had lower generation probabilities than equally common non-associated chains. Presence/absence analyses assumed roughly uniform sequencing depth across donors, an assumption that may not hold. At a false discovery rate of 0.05, a later analysis linked about 16,000 TCR beta sequences to specific HLA alleles. Three of the identified cytomegalovirus-associated TCR beta chains were confirmed in vitro to be specific for cytomegalovirus antigens. Cytomegalovirus status was reported to be diagnosed by the classifier with high specificity and sensitivity in both the original and validation cohorts. In a later genetic analysis, a missense DCLRE1C variant was associated with V-gene and J-gene trimming of TCR beta chains, and the association was replicated in an independent cohort. This cohort had only TCR beta chains sequenced, and the lack of alpha or paired-chain data limited which features could be detected. For the cohort, immune exposure information was limited to CMV serostatus. Around 16 rarely observed V segments, including chromosome 9 orphons, were excluded from the earlier analysis of a few hundred of the donors because counts were too low. In a later analysis, TCR association rates were found to vary across HLA loci, with the most associated TCRs seen for DRB1 alleles and the fewest for HLA-C alleles. According to the authors, the approach could potentially be generalized to other disease states and immunological phenotypes.

The V gene is TRBV7-9 and the J gene is TRBJ2-7; TRBD1 lines up with 9 middle nucleotides. The sequenced sample consisted of PBMCs. The receptor comes from a man aged 25 to 40 in good health and CMV-seropositive. The DNA is TGTGCCAGCAGCTTACCGCCATTCCGGGACAGGGACTACGAGCAGTACTTC. This codes for CASSLPPFRDRDYEQYF.